The T cell receptor (beta chain) described here comes from a study of T-cell memory formation after mild COVID-19. Whole-study context: Largely donor-specific TCR clusters were found.

Germline lookup yields CDR1 LGHNA and CDR2 YSLEER. V dropped 4 bases and J dropped 8 bases, with 17 bases sitting between them. CDR3 length: 15 amino acids. MiXCR, applied by TCRdb to the 5' RACE reads, yields one record per CDR3 protein. The table has approximately 89,000 distinct CDR3 sequences, 9.5% to 15% seen once. Sequencing input: PBMCs or a T cell subset sorted from them (not recorded which). The receptor comes from a young man who had mild COVID-19 (a few samples of this study predate the infection). Cell type and time point are not known. The rearrangement joins TRBV4-3 to TRBJ2-2; D is unresolved. Here the CDR3 DNA reads TGCGCCAGCAGCCCTAGGCAGGACCTGGTTGGGGAGCTGTTTTTT. This translates into CASSPRQDLVGELFF.